One T cell receptor (beta chain) is described in this entry. Unique molecular identifiers were built into the TCRbeta library. One entry per CDR3 protein results from TCRdb running MiXCR on the PCR reads. The table records about 610,000 distinct CDR3 sequences, roughly 10% of them present only once. The data are from a study of T-cell reconstitution after alpha-beta-depleted transplantation in children. The TCR was taken from a human donor who donated a stem cell graft to a child with acute myeloid leukemia. The source was PBMCs from the stem cell graft donor, collected from the stem cell graft.

The CDR3 nucleotides read TGTGCCAGCAGCTTTACAGGTTACTCCTACGAGCAGTACTTC. Amino acids: CASSFTGYSYEQYF. This chain uses TRBV7-2 with TRBJ2-7, with D possibly being TRBD1 (5 bases). The CDR3 contains 14 residues. Trimming took 3 bases from V and 0 from J, leaving 9 bases between them. Germline V gene data show CDR1 as SGHTA and CDR2 as FQGNSA.